This T cell receptor beta chain was recovered during a study of blood T cell repertoires in COVID-19 (dated by TCRdb to 2018 to 2021). Regarding the research as a whole: Collaborator samples came from the United States, Italy and Spain and covered acute and convalescent phases of COVID-19. The material from the prospective study consisted of cDNA or gDNA derived from T cells, B-cell-depleted T cells, or PBMCs. The dataset comprised deeply sampled blood TCRbeta repertoires from subjects exposed to, actively infected with, or recovered from COVID-19. The repertoires were released in a freely available public database meant as a resource for research on the immune response to SARS-CoV-2. The samples were drawn from the first 160 participants of the ongoing ImmuneRACE study and from under 1,500 subjects provided by 6 global collaborators. The sample metadata nearly always contained a de-identified subject ID, COVID-19 status, age in years and sex. Where available, HLA class I and class II types were taken from metadata supplied by the sample provider and were not determined by assay-based typing. General findings and caveats noted by the study authors: How much clinical and demographic metadata was included differed by source and by participant, and the metadata was provided uncurated.

TCRbeta CDR3 regions were amplified from genomic DNA using the immunoSEQ Assay, a bias-controlled multiplex PCR. Concerning the study's data processing: Nucleated cell counts per sample were estimated from amplification of reference gene primers within the assay. Sequence reads were collapsed and filtered to measure the absolute abundance of every unique TCRbeta CDR3 rearrangement. For each sample, productive Simpson clonality was calculated as the square root of Simpson's diversity index across productive rearrangements. TCRdb provides this immuneACCESS table in a form limited to in-frame rearrangements. Some clones are lacking; in checked studies, under half of them reflect an unresolved V gene, and why the rest are absent is not known. The D gene and trimming were derived from the DNA, and the V and J assignments and clone size from that table. The sample table holds roughly 120,000 clones, of which around 88% were seen once. Almost 0.9% of the sample comes from the top ten.

Collaborating institutions collected whole blood in K2EDTA tubes following their own protocols. For TCRbeta analysis, collaborator samples were shipped as frozen whole blood, as isolated PBMCs, or as DNA extracted from either sample type. The CDR3 contains 14 residues, cysteine and phenylalanine counted. The CDR3 DNA has 42 bases and is translated from base 1. The germline V gene encodes CDR1 MNHEY and CDR2 SMNVEV (reference sequence). The junction shows trimming of 10 bases on V and 4 bases on J, and the gene matches do not reach 12 bases of it. Details on this clone: Its specific antigen is unknown. The sample holds no much larger clone one base away, and base qualities are not on file.

The sequenced sample consisted of peripheral blood. This TCR was sampled from a woman aged 45-65 years with active or convalescent COVID-19. This chain joins TRBV27 to TRBJ2-7, with 8 bases in between that match TRBD1. The CDR3: CATGVGQGDYEQYF. The DNA is as follows: TGTGCCACCGGCGTAGGACAGGGCGATTACGAGCAGTACTTC.